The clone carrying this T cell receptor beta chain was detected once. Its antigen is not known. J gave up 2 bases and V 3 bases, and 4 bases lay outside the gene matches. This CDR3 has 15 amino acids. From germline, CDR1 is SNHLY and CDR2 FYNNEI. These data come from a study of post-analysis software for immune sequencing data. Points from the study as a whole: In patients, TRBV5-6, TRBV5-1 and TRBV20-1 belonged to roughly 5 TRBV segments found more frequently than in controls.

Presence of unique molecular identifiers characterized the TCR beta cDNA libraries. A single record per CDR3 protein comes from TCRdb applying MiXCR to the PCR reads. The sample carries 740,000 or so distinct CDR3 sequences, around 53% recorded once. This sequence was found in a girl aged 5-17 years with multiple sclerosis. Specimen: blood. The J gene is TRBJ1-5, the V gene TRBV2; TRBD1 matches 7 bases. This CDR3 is CASSERGLGNQPQHF. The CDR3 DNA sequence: TGTGCCAGCAGTGAGAGGGGGCTCGGCAATCAGCCCCAGCATTTT.